This T cell receptor (beta chain) was retrieved from a study of blood T cells in healthy people across ages. Study conclusions and caveats: TCR beta diversity tracked closely with naive T cell percentage. It was held that the diversity estimates obtained from one million T cells were underestimates.

Together with a sample-barcoded 5' primer, a J-beta primer mix was included in a second PCR lasting roughly 6 to 12 cycles. TCRdb ran MiXCR on the 5' RACE reads and lists one entry per CDR3 protein. The sample carries hundreds of thousands of distinct CDR3 sequences, 56% recorded once. Per sample, at least 5 micrograms of total RNA were extracted. Concerning this clonotype: Its specificity is unknown.

The receptor was isolated from a man aged 35-49 years in good health. Sequencing was done on a sample of blood.

CDR3: CASSPTSTGGSQYF. The CDR3 DNA sequence: TGTGCCAGCAGCCCCACCTCGACGGGAGGGTCGCAGTATTTT. The V and J genes are TRBV11-3 and TRBJ2-3; TRBD2 agrees at 8 bases. Losses at the gene ends were 5 bases for V and 10 bases for J; bases not matched to a gene: 11. The CDR3 extends over 14 amino acids. Germline-derived CDR1 and CDR2 are SGHNT and YENEEA.